The rows below give T cell receptor beta chains drawn from one sample of a study of long-term antiretroviral therapy in people with HIV. Repertoires were generated with immunoSEQ multiplex PCR, while TCRdb's copy carries only in-frame clones and drops some. The profile shows over 30,000 clones, around 83% of them singletons. This sample comprised unsorted PBMCs, obtained 1 year after starting antiretroviral therapy. The origin of the receptors is a man in his late teens or twenties with HIV. Both conserved end residues are part of each CDR3. The D gene is left open where the match is weak. The listing skips clone size in some rows; elsewhere it reads once, few, many or a size class.

>TRBV19|NA|TRBJ2-1|NA
CASSETVYNEQFF
TGTGCCAGTAGTGAGACCGTCTACAATGAGCAGTTCTTC
>TRBV5-1|NA|TRBJ1-1|NA
CASSLEYPNTEAFF
TGCGCCAGCAGCTTGGAATACCCCAACACTGAAGCTTTCTTT
>TRBV18|NA|TRBJ2-7|NA
CASSPDSSRYSSYEQYF
TGTGCCAGCTCACCTGATAGCAGCCGCTATAGCTCCTACGAGCAGTACTTC
>TRBV9|NA|TRBJ2-1|NA
CASSGTGTAIYNEQFF
TGTGCCAGCAGCGGGACCGGGACGGCTATTTACAATGAGCAGTTCTTC
>TRBV27|TRBD1|TRBJ2-7|NA
CASSTDRDHEQYF
TGTGCCAGCAGTACCGACAGGGACCACGAGCAGTACTTC
>TRBV5-4|NA|TRBJ2-3|once
CASSPERTDTQYF
TGTGCCAGCAGCCCTGAACGCACAGATACGCAGTATTTT
>TRBV4-3|TRBD1|TRBJ1-5|NA
CASSQVTGGNWPQHF
TGCGCCAGCAGCCAAGTAACAGGGGGGAATTGGCCCCAGCATTTT
>TRBV4-3|NA|TRBJ2-1|NA
CASSQGTLYNEQFF
TGCGCCAGCAGCCAGGGAACCCTCTACAATGAGCAGTTCTTC
>TRBV5-1|TRBD2|TRBJ2-5|NA
CASSLGLAGAQMETQYF
TGCGCCAGCAGCTTGGGACTAGCGGGGGCTCAGATGGAGACCCAGTACTTC
>TRBV28|NA|TRBJ2-1|once
CATVSGNEQFF
TGTGCCACGGTTAGCGGCAATGAGCAGTTCTTC
>TRBV10-3|NA|TRBJ1-1|NA
CAISVGTGEAFF
TGTGCCATCAGTGTGGGAACGGGAGAAGCTTTCTTT
>TRBV11-2|NA|TRBJ1-2|NA
CASSLSGQGLRGYTF
TGTGCCAGCAGCTTATCGGGCCAGGGGCTGCGTGGCTACACCTTC
>TRBV4-1|TRBD1|TRBJ2-7|NA
CASSQETGSRAYEQYF
TGCGCCAGCAGCCAAGAGACAGGGTCGAGGGCCTACGAGCAGTACTTC
>TRBV5-4|NA|TRBJ2-7|NA
CASSLVAWDEQYF
TGTGCCAGCAGCTTGGTGGCCTGGGACGAGCAGTACTTC
>TRBV27|NA|TRBJ2-3|NA
CASSFTGGLTDTQYF
TGTGCCAGCAGTTTTACCGGGGGCTTAACAGATACGCAGTATTTT
>TRBV14|NA|TRBJ1-1|NA
CASSQVATGPEAFF
TGTGCCAGCAGCCAAGTGGCCACAGGGCCTGAAGCTTTCTTT
>TRBV5-1|NA|TRBJ2-5|NA
CASSLGRETQYF
TGCGCCAGCAGCTTGGGGAGAGAGACCCAGTACTTC
>TRBV15|NA|TRBJ2-3|few
CATSSASTDTQYF
TGTGCCACCAGCAGTGCTAGCACAGATACGCAGTATTTT
>TRBV4-1|NA|TRBJ2-1|NA
CASSPERSPYNEQFF
TGCGCCAGCAGCCCAGAGCGGAGCCCATACAATGAGCAGTTCTTC
>TRBV2|TRBD1|TRBJ1-1|NA
CARETGTGLGMNTEAFF
TGTGCCAGAGAGACCGGGACAGGGCTTGGGATGAACACTGAAGCTTTCTTT
>TRBV6-1|NA|TRBJ1-1|NA
CASSEWAENTEAFF
TGTGCCAGCAGTGAATGGGCAGAGAACACTGAAGCTTTCTTT
>TRBV27|TRBD1|TRBJ2-3|NA
CASSPQGARGDTQYF
TGTGCCAGCAGCCCGCAGGGGGCCAGGGGAGATACGCAGTATTTT
>TRBV10-3|NA|TRBJ1-5|NA
CAASDRDQPQHF
TGTGCCGCTTCTGACAGAGATCAGCCCCAGCATTTT
>TRBV29-1|NA|TRBJ1-1|NA
CSVDRNTEAFF
TGCAGCGTCGACAGGAACACTGAAGCTTTCTTT
>TRBV2|NA|TRBJ1-2|NA
CASSDRQTAAGGYTF
TGTGCCAGCAGTGATAGACAGACAGCCGCTGGAGGCTACACCTTC
>TRBV7-8|NA|TRBJ2-3|NA
CASSPWERGTDTQYF
TGTGCCAGCAGCCCGTGGGAGCGGGGCACAGATACGCAGTATTTT
>TRBV19|TRBD1|TRBJ2-7|NA
CASSSDRGGSYEQYF
TGTGCCAGTAGTTCGGACAGGGGTGGATCCTACGAGCAGTACTTC
>TRBV11-3|TRBD1|TRBJ2-2|NA
CASSLDVWGQANTGELFF
TGTGCCAGCAGCTTAGATGTGTGGGGACAGGCGAACACCGGGGAGCTGTTTTTT
>TRBV5-1|NA|TRBJ1-2|NA
CASSTWTGGNGYTF
TGCGCCAGCAGCACCTGGACGGGAGGGAATGGCTACACCTTC
>TRBV6-5|NA|TRBJ1-1|NA
CASSYGLRGTEAFF
TGTGCCAGCAGTTACGGGTTGAGGGGCACTGAAGCTTTCTTT
>TRBV5-1|NA|TRBJ2-5|NA
CASSLAGETQYF
TGCGCCAGCAGCTTGGCAGGAGAGACCCAGTACTTC
>TRBV4-1|TRBD2|TRBJ2-1|NA
CASSQGVAGYNEQFF
TGCGCCAGCAGCCAAGGAGTAGCGGGGTACAATGAGCAGTTCTTC
>TRBV19|TRBD1|TRBJ2-6|once
CASGQGVLGANVLTF
TGTGCCAGCGGACAGGGGGTGTTGGGGGCCAACGTCCTGACTTTC
>TRBV6-6|NA|TRBJ1-4|once
CASKASDRLNEKLFF
TGTGCCAGCAAGGCCAGTGACCGCCTTAATGAAAAACTGTTTTTT
>TRBV19|NA|TRBJ2-7|NA
CASSILGTQNYEQYF
TGTGCCAGTAGTATTCTGGGGACTCAAAACTACGAGCAGTACTTC
>TRBV18|NA|TRBJ1-2|NA
CASSSEGRNYGYTF
TGTGCCAGCTCCTCGGAGGGACGGAACTATGGCTACACCTTC
>TRBV19|NA|TRBJ2-1|NA
CASSGAVEQFF
TGTGCCAGTAGTGGTGCTGTTGAGCAGTTCTTC
>TRBV2|NA|TRBJ2-2|NA
CASRSLGDTGELFF
TGTGCCAGCAGAAGTTTGGGGGACACCGGGGAGCTGTTTTTT
>TRBV4-3|TRBD1|TRBJ1-1|NA
CASSWRQGAIGTEAFF
TGCGCCAGCAGCTGGCGGCAGGGGGCTATCGGCACTGAAGCTTTCTTT
>TRBV11-2|TRBD1|TRBJ2-7|NA
CASSLGTGTFYEQYF
TGTGCCAGCAGCTTAGGGACAGGGACCTTCTACGAGCAGTACTTC
>TRBV5-4|NA|TRBJ2-7|once
CASSLLGEQYF
TGTGCCAGCAGCTTGCTTGGCGAGCAGTACTTC
>TRBV6-5|TRBD2|TRBJ2-5|NA
CASSGREGETQYF
TGTGCCAGCAGTGGCAGGGAGGGGGAGACCCAGTACTTC
>TRBV4-1|NA|TRBJ1-5|once
CASSQKTIPGPLYQPQHF
TGCGCCAGCAGCCAAAAAACGATTCCGGGACCGCTCTATCAGCCCCAGCATTTT
>TRBV4-1|NA|TRBJ2-7|NA
CASSQEAGKTPYEQYF
TGCGCCAGCAGCCAAGAGGCCGGAAAGACGCCCTACGAGCAGTACTTC
>TRBV11-2|NA|TRBJ1-2|NA
CASSLDRGYGGYTF
TGTGCCAGCAGCTTAGATCGGGGTTACGGTGGCTACACCTTC
>TRBV28|NA|TRBJ1-1|NA
CASILGGTRNTEAFF
TGTGCCAGCATCCTCGGCGGGACCAGGAACACTGAAGCTTTCTTT
>TRBV5-1|NA|TRBJ2-3|NA
CASSFNTDTQYF
TGCGCCAGCAGCTTTAACACAGATACGCAGTATTTT
>TRBV10-3|TRBD1|TRBJ2-7|once
CAISPDRANEQYF
TGTGCCATCAGCCCCGACAGGGCAAACGAGCAGTACTTC
>TRBV7-8|TRBD1|TRBJ1-1|NA
CASSLAGGRGLNTEAFF
TGTGCCAGCAGCTTAGCCGGGGGCAGGGGGTTGAACACTGAAGCTTTCTTT
>TRBV27|NA|TRBJ2-7|NA
CASSLSPPPREQYF
TGTGCCAGCAGTTTATCGCCCCCCCCTAGGGAGCAGTACTTC
>TRBV27|NA|TRBJ1-2|NA
CASRDTGYGYTF
TGTGCCAGCAGGGACACGGGCTATGGCTACACCTTC
>TRBV25-1|NA|TRBJ2-5|NA
CASSESGWRETQYF
TGTGCCAGCAGTGAATCGGGGTGGCGGGAGACCCAGTACTTC
>TRBV5-4|NA|TRBJ1-1|NA
CASSYLGALGTEAFF
TGTGCCAGCAGCTACCTGGGAGCCCTCGGCACTGAAGCTTTCTTT
>TRBV27|NA|TRBJ1-2|NA
CASSLNGAGDPRYGYTF
TGTGCCAGCAGTTTAAATGGGGCGGGGGACCCTAGATATGGCTACACCTTC